This T cell receptor (beta chain) came from a study of T cells in Graves' hyperthyroidism and ophthalmopathy. As for the study in general: Peripheral blood specimens were obtained at initial diagnosis, prior to any treatment. Findings and caveats of the study: Ophthalmopathy onset followed model prediction by a median about six months. The authors' 13 V-J model separated ophthalmopathy from stable hyperthyroidism.

Using RNA transcripts as the source, TCR beta CDR3 regions were amplified. The primer set for the first-round RT-PCR of the TCR CDR3 was HTBI. TCRdb passed the multiplex PCR reads through MiXCR, listing each CDR3 protein once. The table lists about 290,000 distinct CDR3 sequences, 12% to 15% of them singletons, with around 30% in the top ten. PBMCs were sourced from approximately 9 ml fresh peripheral blood. In regard to this clonotype: Its cognate antigen is unknown.

This CDR3 is built from 16 residues. CDR1 SGHRS and CDR2 YFSETQ come from the germline V gene. The V end was cut by 2 bases, the J end by 6 bases, with 20 bases between. The clonotype was recovered from a woman between 45 and 60 years old with Graves' hyperthyroidism that later progressed to Graves' ophthalmopathy. Sequencing was carried out using blood. The chain links TRBV5-1 to TRBJ1-2; tentative D call: TRBD1 (5 bases). The CDR3 region is CASSFSGAGSWDGYTF. In nucleotides, the CDR3 is TGCGCCAGCAGCTTCAGCGGGGCCGGAAGTTGGGATGGCTACACCTTC.